This entry lists 22 T cell receptor beta chains sequenced from one sample in a study of control samples from healthy donors and cancer patients. Libraries were prepared by immunoSEQ multiplex PCR; TCRdb keeps only in-frame clonotypes and omits some of them. The repertoire consists of 50,000 to 75,000 clones, with almost 90% occurring once and the leading ten covering approximately 6%. Input material: PBMCs. Receptors were obtained from a man between 60 and 75 years old with colorectal cancer.

The chain combines TRBV7-9 with TRBJ2-2; D gene ambiguous. The germline gives CDR1 SEHNR, CDR2 FQNEAQ (reference sequence). V gave up 5 bases and J gave up 5 bases, with 9 bases separating them. This CDR3 comprises 13 residues. The CDR3 nucleotides are TGTGCCAGCAGCCCCCCCCTTACCGGGGAGCTGTTTTTT. It is translated as CASSPPLTGELFF.

The rearrangement links TRBV5-4 to TRBJ2-1, with 8 nucleotides matching TRBD2. The CDR3 has 16 residues. With V trimmed by 0 bases and J by 3 bases, 5 bases remained unmatched. Germline V gives CDR1 SGHNT, CDR2 YYREEE (reference sequence). CDR3 region: CASSLDVAGFYNEQFF. The CDR3 bases are TGTGCCAGCAGCTTGGACGTAGCGGGGTTCTACAATGAGCAGTTCTTC.

The chain has TRBV13 and TRBJ2-3; D may match TRBD1 or TRBD2 (5 bases each). V dropped 5 bases and J dropped 1 base, with 16 bases sitting between them. Looked up from germline, CDR1 is PRHDT and CDR2 is FYEKMQ (reference sequence). The CDR3 is made up of 16 amino acids. The CDR3 nucleotides read TGTGCCAGCAGCCCCCGGCCCGGGGCGGGCACAGATACGCAGTATTTT. Translating gives CASSPRPGAGTDTQYF.

V gene TRBV2 combines with J gene TRBJ1-2, with D unclear. V dropped 1 base and J dropped 5 bases, with 5 bases sitting between them. This CDR3 spans 12 amino acids. Germline lookup yields CDR1 SNHLY and CDR2 FYNNEI. CDR3 amino acids: CASSEDGYGYTF. The CDR3 DNA follows: TGTGCCAGCAGTGAAGACGGATATGGCTACACCTTC.

The table lists this clone with a count of one. The CDR3 sequence: CASSPLAGQPQHF. The CDR3 coding sequence is TGTGCCAGCAGCCCTTTAGCGGGGCAGCCCCAGCATTTT. V usage is TRBV7-2 and J usage is TRBJ1-5; no definite D call. The germline V and J ends were trimmed by 5 bases and 7 bases, with 12 bases remaining between them. Germline V gene lookup returns CDR1 SGHTA and CDR2 FQGNSA. This CDR3 has 13 residues.

The chain uses TRBV16 and TRBJ2-7; D is perhaps TRBD1 or TRBD2 (5 bases each). V lost 3 bases and J 0 bases, leaving 18 bases between the germline ends. Germline V CDR1 and CDR2: KGHSY, FQNENV. The CDR3 length is 17 residues. The CDR3, as DNA: TGTGCCAGCAGCCATAACTCGGGACCCCTGACCTCCTACGAGCAGTACTTC. Translation: CASSHNSGPLTSYEQYF.

The rearrangement links TRBV6-5 to TRBJ1-5; 7 nucleotides line up with TRBD1. CDR1 and CDR2 from the germline V gene are MNHEY and SVGAGI. V dropped 4 bases and J dropped 0; count of bases not matched to a gene: 3. This CDR3 spans 15 amino acids. The CDR3 protein is CASSSGTDSNQPQHF. The CDR3 bases are TGTGCCAGCAGTTCCGGGACAGATAGCAATCAGCCCCAGCATTTT.

V usage is TRBV4-1 and J usage is TRBJ1-1, with D perhaps TRBD1 (5 bases). From germline, CDR1 is MGHRA and CDR2 YSYEKL. Trimming stripped 2 bases from V and 2 bases from J, with 6 bases between. This CDR3 contains 13 residues. DNA for the CDR3: TGCGCCAGCAGCCAATGGGGCAACACTGAAGCTTTCTTT. Its translation is CASSQWGNTEAFF.

The V and J genes are TRBV25-1 and TRBJ2-7; 10 bases are shared with TRBD1. V shed 9 bases and J 1 base; nucleotides not matched to a gene: 6. Germline-derived CDR1 and CDR2 are MGHDK and SYGVNS. The CDR3 contains 14 residues. This CDR3 is CASSRTGGSYEQYF. The CDR3 DNA reads as TGTGCCAGTTCAAGGACAGGGGGGTCCTACGAGCAGTACTTC.

This chain joins TRBV28 and TRBJ2-7; 7 bases align to TRBD1. The CDR3 contains 15 residues. Germline CDR1 is MDHEN and CDR2 is SYDVKM. The ends lost 4 bases at V and 2 bases at J; junction bases unmatched: 8. The CDR3 is CASSYSHGQAYEQYF. CDR3 bases: TGTGCCAGCAGTTACAGCCACGGACAGGCCTACGAGCAGTACTTC.

The chain links TRBV2 to TRBJ1-6; 9 bases align to TRBD1. The junction had 19 bases not matched to a gene; V was cut back by 0 bases and J by 10 bases. CDR1 is SNHLY, CDR2 FYNNEI, per germline. CDR3 length equals 20 residues. This CDR3 reads CASSEALPSRTTGGGSPLHF. For the CDR3, the DNA is TGTGCCAGCAGTGAAGCGCTCCCTTCCCGAACAACAGGGGGCGGATCACCCCTCCACTTT.

On this clone itself: One end of the junction does not line up with germline, which may come from a read error. The chain combines TRBV13 with TRBJ2-5, with a weak D call TRBD1 (5 bases). Germline CDR1 PRHDT, CDR2 FYEKMQ (reference sequence). CDR3 length: 15 amino acids. CDR3 in DNA: TGTGCCAGCAGTATTACAGGTTCCTCCCAAGAGACCCAGCACTTC. Protein sequence: CASSITGSSQETQHF.

Details on this clone: Germline and junction disagree at one end, which may indicate a read error. This sequence joins TRBV12-3 or TRBV12-4 and TRBJ1-4; maybe TRBD1 (5 bases). There are 13 residues in the CDR3. The CDR3 DNA sequence: TGTGCCAGCAGTGGGGGGGATGGGAGCCGATCTTCATTT. As protein: CASSGGDGSRSSF.

This clone has only one observation. A junction end diverges from the germline sequence, so it may reflect a read error. J is TRBJ1-3 and V is TRBV18; a possible D gene is TRBD1 (6 bases). CDR3 length: 16 amino acids. The germline gives CDR1 KGHSH, CDR2 LQKENI. The CDR3 nucleotides read TGTGCCAGCTCGCCACGAACAGGGTCCGATGGAAACACCATATATTTT. Translation: CASSPRTGSDGNTIYF.

The rearrangement uses TRBV4-1 and TRBJ1-5, with 7 bases lining up with TRBD1. The CDR3 has 14 residues. J lost 7 bases, V lost 0 bases, and 3 bases had no gene match. The V gene's germline CDR1 is MGHRA and CDR2 YSYEKL. The CDR3 DNA sequence: TGCGCCAGCAGCCAAGAAGGGGGCGAGCAGCCCCAGCATTTT. Translating gives CASSQEGGEQPQHF.

The genes are TRBV5-6 and TRBJ1-3; weak D call: TRBD1 (5 bases). The CDR3 spans 15 residues. CDR1 is SGHDT and CDR2 is YYEEEE in the germline V gene. V shed 2 bases and J shed 7 bases, with 16 bases lying between them. CDR3 protein: CASSFRDRLRNTIYF. DNA for the CDR3: TGTGCCAGCAGCTTTAGGGACCGATTGCGGAACACCATATATTTT.

This clone was seen just once. The chain links TRBV4-1 to TRBJ1-2, with 9 bases aligning to TRBD1. Germline CDR1 reads MGHRA; CDR2 reads YSYEKL. V shed 0 bases and J 6 bases; nucleotides not matched to a gene: 8. The length of the CDR3 is 16 residues. The CDR3 here is CASSQDHPTGGDGYTF. CDR3 bases: TGCGCCAGCAGCCAAGATCATCCAACAGGGGGCGATGGCTACACCTTC.

The chain uses TRBV3-1 (or the pseudogene TRBV3-2) and TRBJ1-3; unclear D gene. Trimming cost V 4 bases and J 0 bases, with 13 bases left between them. This CDR3 region has 16 residues. Germline values: CDR1 LGHDT, CDR2 YNNKEL (reference sequence). The chain's CDR3 is CASSPPGMLSGNTIYF. CDR3 in DNA: TGTGCCAGCAGCCCGCCCGGGATGCTCTCTGGAAACACCATATATTTT.

This chain uses TRBV24-1 with TRBJ1-5; D is unresolved. V lost 5 bases to trimming and J lost 1 base, with 8 bases between them. This CDR3 is built from 14 residues. The germline CDR1 and CDR2 sequences are KGHDR and SFDVKD. CDR3 nucleotides: TGTGCCACCAGTGCCCAGACCAGCAATCAGCCCCAGCATTTT. This encodes CATSAQTSNQPQHF.

This clone was found once. The chain uses TRBV28 and TRBJ1-5; 7 nucleotides line up with TRBD1. Germline CDR1 is MDHEN and CDR2 is SYDVKM. The CDR3 is 14 residues long. V was clipped by 6 bases and J by 7 bases; unmatched bases: 9. CDR3: CASRLGRGYQPQHF. The CDR3 DNA sequence: TGTGCCAGCAGGCTAGGCAGGGGGTACCAGCCCCAGCATTTT. The full variable domain, with the rest looked up from reference TRBV28 and TRBJ1-5, is DVKVTQSSRYLVKRTGEKVFLECVQDMDHENMFWYRQDPGLGLRLIYFSYDVKMKEKGDIPEGYSVSREKKERFSLILESASTNQTSMYLCASRLGRGYQPQHFGDGTRLSIL.

CDR3 in amino acids: CASSLADRGISPLHF. The CDR3 DNA follows: TGTGCCAGCAGCTTAGCAGACAGGGGCATTTCACCCCTCCACTTT. The chain has TRBV7-9 and TRBJ1-6, with TRBD1 matching over 8 bases. Germline trimming cut 0 bases from V and 9 bases from J; bases unmatched to any gene: 4. In germline, CDR1 is SEHNR, CDR2 FQNEAQ (reference sequence). The CDR3 extends over 15 amino acids.

The V and J genes are TRBV11-3 and TRBJ2-3, with 9 nucleotides matching TRBD2. Unmatched junction bases numbered 5, after V lost 3 bases and J lost 4 bases. Germline lookup yields CDR1 SGHNT and CDR2 YENEEA. This CDR3 comprises 15 residues. CDR3 amino acids: CASSFSSGVSDTQYF. CDR3 coding DNA: TGTGCCAGCAGCTTCTCTAGCGGGGTCTCAGATACGCAGTATTTT.